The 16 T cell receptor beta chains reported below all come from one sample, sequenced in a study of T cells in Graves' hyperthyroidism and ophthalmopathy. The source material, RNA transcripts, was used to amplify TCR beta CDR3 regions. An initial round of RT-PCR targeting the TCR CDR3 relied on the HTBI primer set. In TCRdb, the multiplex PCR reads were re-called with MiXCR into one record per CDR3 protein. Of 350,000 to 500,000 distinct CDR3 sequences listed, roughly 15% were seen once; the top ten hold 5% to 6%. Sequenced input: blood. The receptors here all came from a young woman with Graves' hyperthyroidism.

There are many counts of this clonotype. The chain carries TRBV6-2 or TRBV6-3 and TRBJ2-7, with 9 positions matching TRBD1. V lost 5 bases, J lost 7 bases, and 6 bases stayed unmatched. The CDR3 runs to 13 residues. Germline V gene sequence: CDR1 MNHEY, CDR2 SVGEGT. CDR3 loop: CASSPGQGREQYF. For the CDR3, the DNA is TGTGCCAGCAGTCCCGGACAGGGGAGAGAGCAGTACTTC.

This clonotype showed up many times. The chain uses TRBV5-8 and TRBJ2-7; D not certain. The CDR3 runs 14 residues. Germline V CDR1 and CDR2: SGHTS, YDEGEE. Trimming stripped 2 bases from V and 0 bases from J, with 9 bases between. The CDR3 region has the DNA TGTGCCAGCAGCTTCTCCCACGACTCCTACGAGCAGTACTTC. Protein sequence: CASSFSHDSYEQYF.

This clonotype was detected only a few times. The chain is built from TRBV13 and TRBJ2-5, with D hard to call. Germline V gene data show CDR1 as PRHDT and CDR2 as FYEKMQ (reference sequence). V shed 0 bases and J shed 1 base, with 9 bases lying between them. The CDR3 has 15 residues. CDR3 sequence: CASSLGRAAQETQYF. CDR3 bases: TGTGCCAGCAGCTTAGGCCGGGCGGCCCAAGAGACCCAGTACTTC. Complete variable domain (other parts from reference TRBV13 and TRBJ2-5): AAGVIQSPRHLIKEKRETATLKCYPIPRHDTVYWYQQGPGQDPQFLISFYEKMQSDKGSIPDRFSAQQFSDYHSELNMSSLELGDSALYFCASSLGRAAQETQYFGPGTRLLVL.

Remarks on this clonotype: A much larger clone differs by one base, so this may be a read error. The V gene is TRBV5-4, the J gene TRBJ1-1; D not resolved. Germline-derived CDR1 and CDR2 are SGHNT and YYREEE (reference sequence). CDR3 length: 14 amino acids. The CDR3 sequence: CASNLDAGNTEAFF. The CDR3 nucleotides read TGTGCCAGCAACTTGGATGCGGGGAACACTGAAGCTTTCTTT. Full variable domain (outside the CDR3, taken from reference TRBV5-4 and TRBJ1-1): ETGVTQSPTHLIKTRGQQVTLRCSSQSGHNTVSWYQQALGQGPQFIFQYYREEENGRGNFPPRFSGLQFPNYSSELNVNALELDDSALYLCASNLDAGNTEAFFGQGTRLTVV.

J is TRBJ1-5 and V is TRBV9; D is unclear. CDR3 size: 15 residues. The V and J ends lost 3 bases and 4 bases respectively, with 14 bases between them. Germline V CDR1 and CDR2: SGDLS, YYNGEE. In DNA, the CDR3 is TGTGCCAGCAGCGCCGCTGCGAACCGAAATCAGCCCCAGCATTTT. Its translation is CASSAAANRNQPQHF.

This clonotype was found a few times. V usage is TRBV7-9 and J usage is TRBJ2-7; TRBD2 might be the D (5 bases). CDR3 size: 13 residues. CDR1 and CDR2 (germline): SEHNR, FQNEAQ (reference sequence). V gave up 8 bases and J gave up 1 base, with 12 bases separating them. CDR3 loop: CASGEAESYEQYF. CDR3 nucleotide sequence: TGTGCCAGCGGCGAAGCGGAATCCTACGAGCAGTACTTC.

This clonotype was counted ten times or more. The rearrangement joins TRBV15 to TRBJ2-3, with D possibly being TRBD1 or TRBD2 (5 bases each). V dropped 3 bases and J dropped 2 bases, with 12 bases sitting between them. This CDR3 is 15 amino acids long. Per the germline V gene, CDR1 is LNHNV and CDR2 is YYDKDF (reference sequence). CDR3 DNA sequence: TGTGCCACCAGCAGCCCCGGGGCCCCCACAGATACGCAGTATTTT. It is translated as CATSSPGAPTDTQYF.

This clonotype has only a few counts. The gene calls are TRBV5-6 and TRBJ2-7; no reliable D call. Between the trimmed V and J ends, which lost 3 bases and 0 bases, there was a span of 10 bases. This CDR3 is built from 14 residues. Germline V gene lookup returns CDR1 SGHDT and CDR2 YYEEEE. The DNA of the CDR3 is TGTGCCAGCAGCTACTGGGTCCTCTCCTACGAGCAGTACTTC. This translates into CASSYWVLSYEQYF.

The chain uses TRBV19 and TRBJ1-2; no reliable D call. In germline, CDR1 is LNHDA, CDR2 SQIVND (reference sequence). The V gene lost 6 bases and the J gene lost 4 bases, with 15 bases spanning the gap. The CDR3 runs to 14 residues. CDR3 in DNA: TGTGCCAGTAGGACCGCAGAGTTGGGCTATGGCTACACCTTC. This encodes CASRTAELGYGYTF.

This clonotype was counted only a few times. CDR3 nucleotide sequence: TGCAGTGCGATTACGGGCCGCTACGAGCAGTACTTC. Translating gives CSAITGRYEQYF. This chain connects TRBV20-1 to TRBJ2-7; D not certain. Trimming shortened V by 6 bases and J by 3 bases, and 12 bases separated the two germline ends. The CDR3 is 12 residues long. The germline V gene has CDR1 DFQATT and CDR2 SNEGSKA (reference sequence).

The CDR3 coding sequence is TGTGCCAGCAGCTTAGGGCGGTACACCGGGGAGCTGTTTTTT. This gives the protein CASSLGRYTGELFF. The chain combines TRBV11-2 with TRBJ2-2; no clear D. Germline V lookup: CDR1 SGHAT, CDR2 FQNNGV. This CDR3 spans 14 amino acids. V lost 1 base and J lost 3, with 6 bases in between.

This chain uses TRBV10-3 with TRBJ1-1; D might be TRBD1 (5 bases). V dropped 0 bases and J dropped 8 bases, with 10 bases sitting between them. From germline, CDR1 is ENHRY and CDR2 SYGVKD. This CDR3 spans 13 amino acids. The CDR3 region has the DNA TGTGCCATCAGTGAGTCGTTGGACATGGAAGCTTTCTTT. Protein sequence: CAISESLDMEAFF.

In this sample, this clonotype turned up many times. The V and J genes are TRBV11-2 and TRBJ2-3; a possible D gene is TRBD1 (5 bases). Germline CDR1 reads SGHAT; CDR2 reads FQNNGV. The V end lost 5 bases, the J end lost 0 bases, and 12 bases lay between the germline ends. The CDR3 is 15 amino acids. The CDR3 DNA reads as TGTGCCAGCAGCCGACAGAAAATAAGCACAGATACGCAGTATTTT. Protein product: CASSRQKISTDTQYF.

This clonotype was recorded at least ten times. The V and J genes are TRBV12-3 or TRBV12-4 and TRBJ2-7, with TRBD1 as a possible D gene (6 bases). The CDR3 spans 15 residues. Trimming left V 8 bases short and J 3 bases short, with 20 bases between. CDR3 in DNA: TGTGCCAGCCTACAGGGCCCCCCGGGCGACTACGAGCAGTACTTC. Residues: CASLQGPPGDYEQYF.

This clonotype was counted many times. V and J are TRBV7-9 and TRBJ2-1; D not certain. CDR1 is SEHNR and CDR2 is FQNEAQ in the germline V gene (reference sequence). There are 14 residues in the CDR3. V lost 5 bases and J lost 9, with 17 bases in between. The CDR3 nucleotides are TGTGCCAGCAGCCTCTCGGTCCCCTCCAGTGAGCAGTTCTTC. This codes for CASSLSVPSSEQFF.

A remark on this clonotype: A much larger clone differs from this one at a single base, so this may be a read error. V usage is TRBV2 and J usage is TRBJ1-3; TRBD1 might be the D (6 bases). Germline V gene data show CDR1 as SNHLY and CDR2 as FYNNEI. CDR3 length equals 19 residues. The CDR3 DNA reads TGTACCAGCAGGGGCAGGGACGGAGAGAACACCAACTCTGGAAACACCATATATTTT. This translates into CTSRGRDGENTNSGNTIYF. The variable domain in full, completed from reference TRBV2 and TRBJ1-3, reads EPEVTQTPSHQVTQMGQEVILRCVPISNHLYFYWYRQILGQKVEFLVSFYNNEISEKSEIFDDQFSVERPDGSNFTLKIRSTKLEDSAMYFCTSRGRDGENTNSGNTIYFGEGSWLTVV.